This T cell receptor beta chain came from a study of blood T cell repertoires in COVID-19. This clone was seen once. The CDR3 is 13 residues long. The V and J ends lost 5 bases and 9 bases, in that order; junction bases with no gene match: 9. Germline V gives CDR1 MNHEY, CDR2 SMNVEV (reference sequence). Sequencing used immunoSEQ multiplex PCR; TCRdb keeps in-frame clones, though not all of them. The data show some 240,000 clones, approximately 85% seen once. The V gene is TRBV27, the J gene TRBJ1-1; TRBD1 matches 7 bases. The sample comprised PBMCs or T cells enriched from blood (not recorded which). The sequence derives from a woman between 45 and 60 years old who had been exposed to COVID-19. CDR3 in amino acids: CASSRSQGVKAFF. CDR3 DNA sequence: TGTGCCAGCAGTAGATCCCAGGGGGTAAAAGCTTTCTTT.